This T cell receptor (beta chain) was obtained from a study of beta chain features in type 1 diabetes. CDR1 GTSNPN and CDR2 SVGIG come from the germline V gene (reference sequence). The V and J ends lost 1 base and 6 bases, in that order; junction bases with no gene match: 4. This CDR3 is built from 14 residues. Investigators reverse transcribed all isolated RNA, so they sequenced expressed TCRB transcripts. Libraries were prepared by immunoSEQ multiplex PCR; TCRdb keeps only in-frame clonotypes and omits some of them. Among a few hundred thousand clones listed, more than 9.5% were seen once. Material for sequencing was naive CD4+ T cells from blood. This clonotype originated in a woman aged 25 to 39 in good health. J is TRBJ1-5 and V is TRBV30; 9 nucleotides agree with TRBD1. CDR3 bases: TGTGCCTGGAGTGCCGGGACAGGGACTCAGCCCCAGCATTTT. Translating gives CAWSAGTGTQPQHF.